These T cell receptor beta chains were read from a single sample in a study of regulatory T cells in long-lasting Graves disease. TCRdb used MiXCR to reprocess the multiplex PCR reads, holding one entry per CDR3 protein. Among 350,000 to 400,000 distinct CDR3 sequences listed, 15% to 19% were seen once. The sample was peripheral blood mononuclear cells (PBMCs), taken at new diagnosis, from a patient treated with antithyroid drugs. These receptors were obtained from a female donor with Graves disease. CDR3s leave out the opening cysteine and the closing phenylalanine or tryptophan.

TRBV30,AWSVASYNEQF
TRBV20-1,SASGRNSPIYNEQF
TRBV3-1,ASSQAGGSGETQY
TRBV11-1,ASSLVQGGTEAF
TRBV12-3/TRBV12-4,ASSSDGTQPQH
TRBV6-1,ASNIDSDKGTDTQY
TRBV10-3,AISTSGLNTGELF
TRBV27,ASSLFGWGDTDTQY
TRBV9,ASSAWSSNQPQH
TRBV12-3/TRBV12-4,ASSSAPLGPQH
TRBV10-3,AISEKGGVGTGELF
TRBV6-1,ASSEAFSLLNTEAF